These 21 T cell receptor beta chains were all obtained from the same sample, sequenced in a study of blood T cell repertoires in COVID-19. Data came from immunoSEQ multiplex PCR; TCRdb stores just in-frame clones and leaves some out. The sample holds about 130,000 clones; approximately 90% are singletons and the top ten take about 17%. Material for sequencing was peripheral blood. The receptors derive from a man in his fifties or sixties with active or convalescent COVID-19.

This clone was detected once. The gene calls are TRBV5-1 and TRBJ1-3; weak D call: TRBD1 (6 bases). Germline V gene lookup returns CDR1 SGHRS and CDR2 YFSETQ. Trimming took off 3 bases at V and 2 bases at J, with 12 bases between the two ends. The CDR3 sequence is 15 residues long. CDR3 residues: CASSSLQGTGNTIYF. The CDR3 DNA reads TGCGCCAGCAGCTCCCTACAGGGAACTGGAAACACCATATATTTT.

The rearrangement uses TRBV24-1 and TRBJ1-2; D is uncertain. The CDR3 loop spans 12 amino acids. CDR1 and CDR2 (germline): KGHDR, SFDVKD. Trimming pared 2 bases from V and 5 bases from J, leaving 5 bases between. The CDR3 region is CATSDYLYGYTF. CDR3 DNA: TGTGCCACCAGTGATTACTTGTATGGCTACACCTTC.

J is TRBJ1-2 and V is TRBV5-1, with 7 bases matching TRBD1. This CDR3 has 18 residues. J lost 1 base, V lost 0 bases, and 12 bases had no gene match. The germline V gene encodes CDR1 SGHRS and CDR2 YFSETQ. The CDR3 DNA reads as TGCGCCAGCAGCTTGGACAGGGGCCTATACACTTATAACTATGGCTACACCTTC. Residues: CASSLDRGLYTYNYGYTF.

This chain connects TRBV29-1 to TRBJ1-3; D call uncertain. In germline, CDR1 is SQVTM, CDR2 ANQGSEA. The CDR3 spans 12 residues. Trimming shortened V by 7 bases and J by 0 bases, and 7 bases separated the two germline ends. The CDR3 is CSGGSSGNTIYF. CDR3 sequence (DNA): TGCAGCGGAGGTTCCTCTGGAAACACCATATATTTT.

This clone was seen only once. The V gene is TRBV4-3, the J gene TRBJ1-1; no firm D call. This CDR3 is built from 14 residues. CDR1 and CDR2 (germline): LGHNA, YSLEER. Trimming left V 1 base short and J 6 bases short, with 12 bases between. CDR3 sequence reads: CASSQVEGSPEAFF. The CDR3, as DNA: TGCGCCAGCAGCCAAGTTGAGGGTAGCCCTGAAGCTTTCTTT.

The chain combines TRBV5-4 with TRBJ1-2, with D uncertain. CDR1 is SGHNT, CDR2 YYREEE, per germline (reference sequence). There are 14 residues in the CDR3. V shed 0 bases and J shed 0 bases, with 6 bases lying between them. The CDR3 region is CASSLVGPNYGYTF. In DNA, the CDR3 is TGTGCCAGCAGCTTGGTGGGCCCTAACTATGGCTACACCTTC.

V and J are TRBV19 and TRBJ1-5; maybe TRBD1 (5 bases). Trimming removed 2 bases at V and 1 base at J, with 9 bases between. This CDR3 is built from 15 residues. Germline CDR1 is LNHDA and CDR2 is SQIVND (reference sequence). DNA for the CDR3: TGTGCCAGTAGTATACAGGGTTGGAGCAATCAGCCCCAGCATTTT. Encoded protein: CASSIQGWSNQPQHF.

This chain connects TRBV7-2 to TRBJ2-6; D gene uncertain. CDR1 and CDR2 (germline): SGHTA, FQGNSA. The V end was cut by 5 bases, the J end by 1 base, with 12 bases between. The CDR3 runs 16 residues. The CDR3 reads CASSPQMESGANVLTF. The CDR3, as DNA: TGTGCCAGCAGCCCCCAGATGGAGTCTGGGGCCAACGTCCTGACTTTC.

V gene TRBV4-2 combines with J gene TRBJ2-5, with 8 bases fitting TRBD1. V lost 0 bases, J lost 4 bases, and 7 bases stayed unmatched. The length of the CDR3 is 16 residues. Germline assignment: CDR1 LGHNA and CDR2 YNFKEQ. The CDR3 DNA sequence: TGTGCCAGCAGCCAAGATCGTGCAGGGGGCGGAGAGACCCAGTACTTC. It codes for CASSQDRAGGGETQYF.

V usage is TRBV5-1 and J usage is TRBJ2-1, with D perhaps TRBD2 (7 bases). The CDR3 spans 17 residues. The V gene lost 0 bases and the J gene lost 9 bases, with 22 bases spanning the gap. The germline CDR1 and CDR2 sequences are SGHRS and YFSETQ. CDR3 sequence (DNA): TGCGCCAGCAGCTTGGCCTGGTTGAACGGGGGGCAGCTTGAGCAGTTCTTC. Amino acids: CASSLAWLNGGQLEQFF.

The count of this clone is one. The chain is built from TRBV7-8 and TRBJ2-5; 7 nucleotides agree with TRBD2. There are 15 residues in the CDR3. The trim removed 5 bases at V and 5 bases at J, leaving 11 bases unmatched. The germline CDR1 and CDR2 sequences are SGHVS and FQNEAQ. The chain's CDR3 is CASSPLGAGVETQYF. CDR3 in DNA: TGTGCCAGCAGCCCCTTAGGTGCGGGAGTCGAGACCCAGTACTTC.

This chain links TRBV7-2 with TRBJ2-4, with a tentative D call TRBD2 (6 bases). Germline loops: CDR1 SGHTA, CDR2 FQGNSA. Trimming left V 0 bases short and J 5 bases short, with 17 bases between. CDR3 length equals 17 residues. In nucleotides, the CDR3 is TGTGCCAGCAGCTTAGCGGCTCGTTCGCGGGGCGAAAACATTCAGTACTTC. Translating it yields CASSLAARSRGENIQYF.

This clone has just a few counts. This chain links TRBV5-1 with TRBJ2-2; 9 bases map to TRBD1. The V gene end was trimmed by 4 bases and the J gene end by 4 bases; junction bases not matched to a gene: 5. Germline CDR1 and CDR2: SGHRS and YFSETQ. This CDR3 contains 15 residues. CDR3 in amino acids: CASSNTGGGTGELFF. The DNA of the CDR3 is TGCGCCAGCAGCAATACAGGGGGCGGCACCGGGGAGCTGTTTTTT.

This clone was counted a single time. The genes are TRBV9 and TRBJ1-2; possibly TRBD1 for D (5 bases). The CDR3 is 15 amino acids. V shed 4 bases and J shed 0 bases, with 13 bases lying between them. Germline lookup yields CDR1 SGDLS and CDR2 YYNGEE. CDR3: CASSLDRTSNYGYTF. CDR3 DNA: TGTGCCAGCAGCCTTGACAGAACCTCTAACTATGGCTACACCTTC.

The chain is built from TRBV4-1 and TRBJ2-2; weak D call: TRBD1 (6 bases). Trimming left V 3 bases short and J 0 bases short, with 17 bases between. The germline gives CDR1 MGHRA, CDR2 YSYEKL. This CDR3 spans 18 amino acids. The CDR3 here is CASSHTTGGTANTGELFF. CDR3 DNA sequence: TGCGCCAGCAGCCATACGACAGGTGGGACGGCGAACACCGGGGAGCTGTTTTTT.

CDR3 DNA sequence: TGTGCCAGCAGCACTGACAGGGGCGTGGGGTACGAGCAGTACTTC. The encoded protein is CASSTDRGVGYEQYF. The chain joins TRBV5-6 to TRBJ2-7, with 8 bases fitting TRBD1. This CDR3 comprises 15 residues. V trimming: 4 bases; J trimming: 4 bases; junction bases outside the gene matches: 10. Germline V gives CDR1 SGHDT, CDR2 YYEEEE.

V usage is TRBV19 and J usage is TRBJ2-1, with 14 positions matching TRBD2. CDR3 length: 17 amino acids. V trimming: 3 bases; J trimming: 7 bases; junction bases outside the gene matches: 8. CDR1 is LNHDA and CDR2 is SQIVND in the germline V gene (reference sequence). The CDR3 DNA sequence: TGTGCCAGTAGTATTGCCGGGACTAGCGGGGGCCGGAATGAGCAGTTCTTC. It translates to CASSIAGTSGGRNEQFF.

This rearrangement joins TRBV6-1 to TRBJ1-6; possible D gene TRBD1, 5 bases. The V gene's germline CDR1 is MNHNS and CDR2 SASEGT. CDR3 length: 15 amino acids. V was trimmed by 2 bases and J by 7 bases, leaving 12 bases between them. The CDR3 nucleotides are TGTGCCAGCAGTGAAAGGGACGGAGGGAATTCACCCCTCCACTTT. The encoded protein is CASSERDGGNSPLHF.

This clone was observed a few times. The chain uses TRBV5-1 and TRBJ2-2; D may be TRBD1 (5 bases). The V end was cut by 1 base, the J end by 6 bases, with 10 bases between. This CDR3 contains 14 residues. The germline gives CDR1 SGHRS, CDR2 YFSETQ. The CDR3 loop reads CASSLQGNPGELFF. The CDR3 DNA reads as TGCGCCAGCAGCTTGCAGGGTAACCCCGGGGAGCTGTTTTTT.

The chain combines TRBV5-4 with TRBJ2-7, with D possibly TRBD2 on 5 matching bases. This CDR3 is built from 13 residues. The germline CDR1 and CDR2 sequences are SGHNT and YYREEE (reference sequence). The germline V and J ends were trimmed by 4 bases and 3 bases, with 11 bases remaining between them. The CDR3 DNA reads as TGTGCCAGCAGCGGAGGCAGGAACTACGAGCAGTACTTC. Protein sequence: CASSGGRNYEQYF.

The rearrangement joins TRBV18 to TRBJ1-1; perhaps TRBD1 as D (5 bases). Germline V CDR1 and CDR2: KGHSH, LQKENI. This CDR3 has 16 amino acids. V lost 3 bases to trimming and J lost 4 bases, with 18 bases between them. The CDR3 DNA reads as TGTGCCAGCTCACCGGGACTCCTGGATTCGGGCACTGAAGCTTTCTTT. Amino acid sequence: CASSPGLLDSGTEAFF.